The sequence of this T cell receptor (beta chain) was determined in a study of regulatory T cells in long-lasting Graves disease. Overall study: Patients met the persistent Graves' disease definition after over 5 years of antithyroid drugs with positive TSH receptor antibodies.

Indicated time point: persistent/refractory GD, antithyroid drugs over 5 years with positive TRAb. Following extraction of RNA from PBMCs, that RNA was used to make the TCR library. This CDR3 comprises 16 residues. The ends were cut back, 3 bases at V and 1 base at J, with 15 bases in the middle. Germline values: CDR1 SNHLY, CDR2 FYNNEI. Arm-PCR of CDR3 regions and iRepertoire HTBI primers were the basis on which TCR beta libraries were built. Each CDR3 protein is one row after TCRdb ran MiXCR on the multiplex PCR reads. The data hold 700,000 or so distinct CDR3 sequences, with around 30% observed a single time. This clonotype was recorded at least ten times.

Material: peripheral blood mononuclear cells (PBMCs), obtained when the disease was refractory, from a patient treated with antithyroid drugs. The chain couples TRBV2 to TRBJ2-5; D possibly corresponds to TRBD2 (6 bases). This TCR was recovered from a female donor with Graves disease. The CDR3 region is CASSDMERATQETQYF. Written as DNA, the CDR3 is TGTGCCAGCAGTGATATGGAGCGGGCCACCCAAGAGACCCAGTACTTC. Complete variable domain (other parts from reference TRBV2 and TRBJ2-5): EPEVTQTPSHQVTQMGQEVILRCVPISNHLYFYWYRQILGQKVEFLVSFYNNEISEKSEIFDDQFSVERPDGSNFTLKIRSTKLEDSAMYFCASSDMERATQETQYFGPGTRLLVL.